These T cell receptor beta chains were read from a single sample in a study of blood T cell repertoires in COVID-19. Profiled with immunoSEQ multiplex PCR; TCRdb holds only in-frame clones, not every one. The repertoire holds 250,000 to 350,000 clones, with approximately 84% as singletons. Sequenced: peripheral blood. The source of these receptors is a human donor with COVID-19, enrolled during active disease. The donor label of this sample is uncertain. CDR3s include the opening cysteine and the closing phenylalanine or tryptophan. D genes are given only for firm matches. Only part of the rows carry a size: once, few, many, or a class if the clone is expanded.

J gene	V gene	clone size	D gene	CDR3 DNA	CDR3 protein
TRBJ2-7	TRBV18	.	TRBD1	TGTGCCAGCTCACCAACGGCAGGGGGCTCCTACGAGCAGTACTTC	CASSPTAGGSYEQYF
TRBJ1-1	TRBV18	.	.	TGTGCCAGCTCACCACGATCGCAGGGCGGCACTGAAGCTTTCTTT	CASSPRSQGGTEAFF
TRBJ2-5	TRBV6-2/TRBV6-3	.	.	TGTGCCAGCAGTTACTCCGCAGGGCAAGAGACCCAGTACTTC	CASSYSAGQETQYF
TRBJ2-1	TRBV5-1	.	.	TGCGCCAGCAGCTTGGAACTAGCAGACTACAATGAGCAGTTCTTC	CASSLELADYNEQFF
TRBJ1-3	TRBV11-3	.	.	TGTGCCAGCAGCTCCGCCGCGGGCTCTGGAAACACCATATATTTT	CASSSAAGSGNTIYF
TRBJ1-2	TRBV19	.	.	TGTGCCAGTAGTTCCAACAGAGATAACTATGGCTACACCTTC	CASSSNRDNYGYTF
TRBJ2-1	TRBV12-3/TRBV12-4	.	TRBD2	TGTGCCAGCAGTTTGCTAGCGGGAGACCGAGGGTTCTTC	CASSLLAGDRGFF
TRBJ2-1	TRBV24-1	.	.	TGTGCCACCAGACCGGGTCGTCCTGACAATGAGCAGTTCTTC	CATRPGRPDNEQFF
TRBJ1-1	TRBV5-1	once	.	TGCGCCAGCAGCCCAGGGGCAGGATTAGAAGCTTTCTTT	CASSPGAGLEAFF
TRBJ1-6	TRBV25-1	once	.	TGTGCCAGCAGTCAAACCGGGACTTATAATTCACCCCTCCACTTT	CASSQTGTYNSPLHF
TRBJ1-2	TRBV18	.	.	TGTGCCAGCTCACCCGCGGGGACTCCTAACTATGGCTACACCTTC	CASSPAGTPNYGYTF
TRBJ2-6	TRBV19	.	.	TGTGCCAGTAGGGGCAGGGGAGCCGGGGCCAACGTCCTGACTTTC	CASRGRGAGANVLTF
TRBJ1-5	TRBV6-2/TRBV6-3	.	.	TGTGCCAGCAGTTCGCAGGGCCCGAATCAGCCCCAGCATTTT	CASSSQGPNQPQHF
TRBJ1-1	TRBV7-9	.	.	TGTGCCAGCAGCTTATTGTCGGGACTTGACACTGAAGCTTTCTTT	CASSLLSGLDTEAFF
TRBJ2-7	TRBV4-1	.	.	TGCGCCAGCAGCCAAGGGCAGGGGAGCTACGAGCAGTACTTC	CASSQGQGSYEQYF
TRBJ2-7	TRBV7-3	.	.	TGTGCCAGCAGCTTAAACGCCGGGAGATCCGAGCAGTACTTC	CASSLNAGRSEQYF
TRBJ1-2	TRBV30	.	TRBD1	TGTGCCTGCCCGGACAGGGGAAACTATGGCTACACCTTC	CACPDRGNYGYTF
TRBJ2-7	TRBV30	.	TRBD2	TGTGCCTGGGGACTAGCGGATTACGAGCAGTACTTC	CAWGLADYEQYF
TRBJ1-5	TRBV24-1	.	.	TGTGCCACCAGTGATTTGCCGAATCAGCCCCAGCATTTT	CATSDLPNQPQHF
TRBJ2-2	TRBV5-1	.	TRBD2	TGCGCCAGCAGCTTGGAAAGGCGGGGGGACGGAGCCGGGGAGCTGTTTTTT	CASSLERRGDGAGELFF
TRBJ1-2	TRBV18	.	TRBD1	TGTGCCAGCTCACCAGAAGGGACAGGCATCGTATATGGCTACACCTTC	CASSPEGTGIVYGYTF
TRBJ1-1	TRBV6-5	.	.	TGTGCCAGCAGTTACTCATCCAGGGGTCCGAACACTGAAGCTTTCTTT	CASSYSSRGPNTEAFF
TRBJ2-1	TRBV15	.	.	TGTGCCACCAGCAGAGTCGGCTCGATGGGCAACAATGAGCAGTTCTTC	CATSRVGSMGNNEQFF
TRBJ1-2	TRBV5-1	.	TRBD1	TGCGCCAGCAGCTTGGCAGGGGGCCTCAACTATGGCTACACCTTC	CASSLAGGLNYGYTF
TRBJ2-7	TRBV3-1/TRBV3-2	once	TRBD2	TGTGCCAGCAGCCAAGCAGGACTAGCGGGATACGAGCAGTACTTC	CASSQAGLAGYEQYF
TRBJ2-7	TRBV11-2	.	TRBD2	TGTGCCAGCAGCGGAATTAGCGGGGCGCACTACGAGCAGTACTTC	CASSGISGAHYEQYF
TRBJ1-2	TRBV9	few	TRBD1	TGTGCCAGCAGAATCTCACCAGGGGGGAACTATGGCTACACCTTC	CASRISPGGNYGYTF
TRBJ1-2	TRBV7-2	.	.	TGTGCCAGCAGCCTGGACCCCCAGGGCTATGGCTACACCTTC	CASSLDPQGYGYTF
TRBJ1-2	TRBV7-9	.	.	TGTGCCAGCAGCTTGGAGACCGCGAATGGCTACACCTTC	CASSLETANGYTF
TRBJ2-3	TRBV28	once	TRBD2	TGTGCCAGCAGTTTAGCGGGGGATAGCACAGATACGCAGTATTTT	CASSLAGDSTDTQYF
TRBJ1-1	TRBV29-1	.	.	TGCAGCGTTGAGGGGGGGCTTACGAACACTGAAGCTTTCTTT	CSVEGGLTNTEAFF